This TCR beta chain is from a study of T cell responses to AZD1222 COVID-19 vaccine. Study observations and caveats: The reported proportion of spike-specific TCRs targeting unmutated variant regions was nearly half. Samples come after the peak T cell response, not at day 14. Only a handful of individuals given AZD1222 were seropositive at baseline.

As for this clone: The antigen remains unidentified.

The CDR3 has 13 amino acids. Germline lookup yields CDR1 SGHRS and CDR2 YFSETQ. The germline V and J ends were trimmed by 0 bases and 4 bases, with 4 bases remaining between them. Data came from immunoSEQ multiplex PCR; TCRdb stores just in-frame clones and leaves some out. The repertoire holds around 26,000 clones, with 88% as singletons. The sample consisted of peripheral blood, taken 28 days after the second AZD1222 dose. The genes are TRBV5-1 and TRBJ2-2; no reliable D call. The clonotype originates from an adult who received the AZD1222 COVID-19 vaccine. CDR3 nucleotides: TGCGCCAGCAGCTTGGACAGCACCGGGGAGCTGTTTTTT. It encodes CASSLDSTGELFF.